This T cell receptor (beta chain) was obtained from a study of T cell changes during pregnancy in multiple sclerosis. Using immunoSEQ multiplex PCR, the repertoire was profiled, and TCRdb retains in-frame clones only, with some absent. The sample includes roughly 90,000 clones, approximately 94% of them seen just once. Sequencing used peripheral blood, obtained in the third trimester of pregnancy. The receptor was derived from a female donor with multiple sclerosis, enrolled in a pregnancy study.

DNA for the CDR3: TGTGCCAGCTTCGGGGGCTCCTACGAGCAGTACTTC. It translates to CASFGGSYEQYF. V is TRBV2 and J is TRBJ2-7, with a weak D call TRBD2 (6 bases). This CDR3 has 12 amino acids. The V gene's germline CDR1 is SNHLY and CDR2 FYNNEI. Trimming left V 8 bases short and J 0 bases short, with 8 bases between.